The present entry profiles one T cell receptor beta chain with its context. The data derive from a study of blood T cell repertoires in COVID-19. Study context: Donors in the United States, Italy and Spain gave samples during acute or convalescent COVID-19. The analysed material was cDNA or gDNA that came from T cells, B-cell-depleted T cells, or PBMCs.

In the original processing: Counts of nucleated cells, estimated from reference gene primer amplification, were obtained. Repertoires were generated with immunoSEQ multiplex PCR, while TCRdb's copy carries only in-frame clones and drops some. V and J calls plus clone size are reproduced from that table; the DNA served to infer D and trimming. The sample has under 300,000 clones, approximately 91% seen once. This CDR3 is 13 amino acids long. CDR1 and CDR2 from the germline V gene are SGHRS and YFSETQ. The J segment lost 4 bases and the V segment lost 5 bases, leaving 3 bases of the junction unmatched.

The TCR comes from a man in his forties or fifties with acute or convalescent COVID-19. The sequencing sample was made of peripheral blood. The chain combines TRBV5-1 with TRBJ1-1; TRBD1 matches at 9 bases. CDR3 nucleotides: TGCGCCAGCAGTTGGGACAGGGCCACTGAAGCTTTCTTT. It translates to CASSWDRATEAFF.